This T cell receptor (beta chain) was identified during a study of tumor-infiltrating lymphocytes in localized non-small cell lung cancer. Overall study: Patients included smokers and never-smokers with various histologies, some sampled after neoadjuvant chemotherapy. Resected tumor was paired with non-adjacent uninvolved lung from the same patient.

This CDR3 has 14 residues. Losses at the gene ends were 5 bases for V and 4 bases for J; bases not matched to a gene: 10. Germline V lookup: CDR1 SQVTM, CDR2 ANQGSEA. Produced via immunoSEQ multiplex PCR; TCRdb's table is partial and in-frame only. The data show over 10,000 clones, 70% to 80% seen once. V is TRBV29-1 and J is TRBJ1-1; 7 bases match TRBD1. Sequences were obtained from uninvolved lung tissue not adjacent to the tumor. This TCR was sampled from a human donor with non-small cell lung cancer. The CDR3 region is CSVLGGRGFTEAFF. CDR3 bases: TGCAGCGTTCTGGGGGGCAGGGGGTTCACTGAAGCTTTCTTT.